The present entry profiles one TCR beta chain with its context. Different DNA sequences within this sample yield the same CDR3. Authors' methods: Amplifying reference gene primers gave estimates of nucleated cell counts. This table comes from immunoSEQ multiplex PCR, and its TCRdb copy is limited to in-frame clones, with some not included. V, J and clone size are taken as reported in that table, and D and trimming were inferred from the DNA itself. Altogether a few hundred thousand clones are present, approximately 90% being singletons, with the ten largest covering 3.6%. The data are from a study of blood T cell repertoires in COVID-19. Unmatched junction bases numbered 5, after V lost 0 bases and J lost 6 bases. Germline CDR1 is ENHRY and CDR2 is SYGVKD. The CDR3 length is 16 residues.

This TCR derives from a man younger than 30 with active or convalescent COVID-19. Source material: peripheral blood. The J gene is TRBJ2-1, the V gene TRBV10-3; 10 bases are a match to TRBD1. The CDR3 region has the DNA TGTGCCATCAGTGAGTCCGGGACAGGGGCCACCAATGAGCAGTTCTTC. Its protein product is CAISESGTGATNEQFF.